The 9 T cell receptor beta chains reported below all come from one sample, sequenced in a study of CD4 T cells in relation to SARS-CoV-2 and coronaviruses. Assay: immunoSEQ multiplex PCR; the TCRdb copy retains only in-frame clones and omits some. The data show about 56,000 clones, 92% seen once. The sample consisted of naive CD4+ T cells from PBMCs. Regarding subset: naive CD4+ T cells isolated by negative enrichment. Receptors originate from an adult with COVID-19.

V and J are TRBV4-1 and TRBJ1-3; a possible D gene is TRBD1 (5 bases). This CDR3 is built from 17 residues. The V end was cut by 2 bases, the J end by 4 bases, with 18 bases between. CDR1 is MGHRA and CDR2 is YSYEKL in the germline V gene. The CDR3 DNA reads TGCGCCAGCAGCCAATCGGTTGGTAGGGGTTCAGGAAACACCATATATTTT. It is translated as CASSQSVGRGSGNTIYF.

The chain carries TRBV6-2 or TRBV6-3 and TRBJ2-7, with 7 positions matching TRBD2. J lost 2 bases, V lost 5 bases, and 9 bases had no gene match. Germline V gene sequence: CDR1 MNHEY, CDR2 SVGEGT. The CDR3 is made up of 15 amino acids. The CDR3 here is CASSTFMRETYEQYF. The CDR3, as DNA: TGTGCCAGCAGTACATTTATGCGGGAGACCTACGAGCAGTACTTC.

In DNA form, the CDR3 reads TGTGCCAGCAGCTTGACCAGGGGGAACACTGAAGCTTTCTTT. Protein: CASSLTRGNTEAFF. The gene calls are TRBV7-9 and TRBJ1-1; weak D call: TRBD1 (6 bases). Trimming left V 3 bases short and J 1 base short, with 9 bases between. Germline V gives CDR1 SEHNR, CDR2 FQNEAQ (reference sequence). This CDR3 has 14 residues. Drawing the rest from reference TRBV7-9 and TRBJ1-1, the complete variable domain is DTGVSQNPRHKITKRGQNVTFRCDPISEHNRLYWYRQTLGQGPEFLTYFQNEAQLEKSRLLSDRFSAERPKGSFSTLEIQRTEQGDSAMYLCASSLTRGNTEAFFGQGTRLTVV.

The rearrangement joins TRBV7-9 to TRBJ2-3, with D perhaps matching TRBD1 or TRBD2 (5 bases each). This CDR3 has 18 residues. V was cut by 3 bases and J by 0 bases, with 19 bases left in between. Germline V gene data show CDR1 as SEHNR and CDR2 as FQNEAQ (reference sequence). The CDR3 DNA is TGTGCCAGCAGCTTTAGTCGGGACCGAATCAAGAGCACAGATACGCAGTATTTT. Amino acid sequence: CASSFSRDRIKSTDTQYF.

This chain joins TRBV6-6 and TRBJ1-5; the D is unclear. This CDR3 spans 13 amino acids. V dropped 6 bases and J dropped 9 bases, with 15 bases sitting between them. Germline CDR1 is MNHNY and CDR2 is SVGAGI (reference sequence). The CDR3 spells CASRRSESGPQHF. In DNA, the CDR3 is TGTGCCAGCAGACGCTCGGAATCGGGGCCCCAGCATTTT.

The CDR3 DNA reads as TGCAGCGCTACTAGCGGGAGGCTCACCGGGGAGCTGTTTTTT. This sequence encodes CSATSGRLTGELFF. V and J are TRBV29-1 and TRBJ2-2, with TRBD2 matching over 12 bases. CDR1 and CDR2 from the germline V gene are SQVTM and ANQGSEA. This CDR3 contains 14 residues. Germline trimming cut 7 bases from V and 4 bases from J; bases unmatched to any gene: 4.

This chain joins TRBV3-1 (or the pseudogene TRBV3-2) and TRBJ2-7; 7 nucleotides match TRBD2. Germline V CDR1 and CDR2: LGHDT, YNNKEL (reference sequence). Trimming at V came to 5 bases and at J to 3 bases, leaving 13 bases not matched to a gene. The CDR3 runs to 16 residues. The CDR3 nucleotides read TGTGCCAGCAGCTTGGGTCTAGTAGTAGCGGGCTACGAGCAGTACTTC. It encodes CASSLGLVVAGYEQYF.

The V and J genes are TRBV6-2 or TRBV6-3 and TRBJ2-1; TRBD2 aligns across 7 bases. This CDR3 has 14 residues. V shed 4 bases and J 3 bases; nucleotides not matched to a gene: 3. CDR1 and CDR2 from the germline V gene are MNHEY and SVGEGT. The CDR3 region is CASSSSGIYNEQFF. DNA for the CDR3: TGTGCCAGCAGTTCCAGCGGGATCTACAATGAGCAGTTCTTC.

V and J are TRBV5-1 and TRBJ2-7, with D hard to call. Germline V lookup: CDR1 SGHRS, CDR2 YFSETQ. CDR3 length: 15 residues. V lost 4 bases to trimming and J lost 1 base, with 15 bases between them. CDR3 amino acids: CASSPVPGISYEQYF. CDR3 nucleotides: TGCGCCAGCAGCCCCGTGCCCGGAATATCCTACGAGCAGTACTTC.